This paragraph covers one T cell receptor (beta chain) sequence. Using immunoSEQ multiplex PCR, the repertoire was profiled, and TCRdb retains in-frame clones only, with some absent. The sample has 41,000 or so clones; 70% to 90% are singletons. V was shortened by 1 base and J by 3 bases, with 10 bases between the two germline ends. The CDR3 runs 15 residues. Germline CDR1 reads MDHEN; CDR2 reads SYDVKM. This sample is drawn from a study of OX40 agonist ivuxolimab in advanced cancers. This chain links TRBV28 with TRBJ1-5; D possibly corresponds to TRBD1 (6 bases). This TCR came from an adult with an advanced solid tumor such as melanoma, head and neck, liver or kidney cancer. This material consisted of CD4+ or CD8+ T cells sorted from blood, taken in a trial of the OX40 agonist ivuxolimab. The CDR3 nucleotides read TGTGCCAGCAGTTTATCGGGACAACTCAATCAGCCCCAGCATTTT. Translation: CASSLSGQLNQPQHF.